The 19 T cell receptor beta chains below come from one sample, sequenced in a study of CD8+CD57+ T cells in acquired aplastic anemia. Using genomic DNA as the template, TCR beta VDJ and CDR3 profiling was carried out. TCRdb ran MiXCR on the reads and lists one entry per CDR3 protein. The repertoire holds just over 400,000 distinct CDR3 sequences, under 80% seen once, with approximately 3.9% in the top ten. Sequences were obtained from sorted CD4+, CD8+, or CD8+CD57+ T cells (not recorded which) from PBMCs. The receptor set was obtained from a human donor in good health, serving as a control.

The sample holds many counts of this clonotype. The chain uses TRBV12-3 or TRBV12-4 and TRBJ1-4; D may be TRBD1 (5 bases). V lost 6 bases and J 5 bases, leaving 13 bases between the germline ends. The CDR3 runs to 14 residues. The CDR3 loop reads CASRSGRRNEKLFF. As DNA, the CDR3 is TGTGCCAGCAGATCGGGACGGCGAAATGAAAAACTGTTTTTT.

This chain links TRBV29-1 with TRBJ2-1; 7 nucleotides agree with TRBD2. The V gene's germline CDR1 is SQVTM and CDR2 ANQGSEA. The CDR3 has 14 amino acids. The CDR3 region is CTTAGRAGSNEQFF. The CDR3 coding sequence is TGCACCACGGCGGGAAGAGCGGGGAGCAATGAGCAGTTCTTC.

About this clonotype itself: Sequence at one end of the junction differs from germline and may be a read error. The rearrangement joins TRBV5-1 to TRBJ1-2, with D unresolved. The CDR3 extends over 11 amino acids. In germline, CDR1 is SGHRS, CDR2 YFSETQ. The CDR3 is CASSWVGREHF. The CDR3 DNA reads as TGTGCCAGCAGCTGGGTGGGGAGAGAGCACTTC.

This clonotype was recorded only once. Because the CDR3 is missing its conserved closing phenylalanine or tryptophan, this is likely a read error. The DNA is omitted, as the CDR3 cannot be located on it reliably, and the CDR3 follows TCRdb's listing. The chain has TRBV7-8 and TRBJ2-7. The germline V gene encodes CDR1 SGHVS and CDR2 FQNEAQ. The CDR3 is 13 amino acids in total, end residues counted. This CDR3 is CASSLGSSTDTQY.

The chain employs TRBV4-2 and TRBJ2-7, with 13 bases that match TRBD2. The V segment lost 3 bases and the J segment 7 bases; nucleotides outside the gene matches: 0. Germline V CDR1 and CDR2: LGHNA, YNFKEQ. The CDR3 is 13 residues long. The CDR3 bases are TGTGCCAGCAGCCAGACTAGCGGGGGGGAGCAGTACTTC. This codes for CASSQTSGGEQYF.

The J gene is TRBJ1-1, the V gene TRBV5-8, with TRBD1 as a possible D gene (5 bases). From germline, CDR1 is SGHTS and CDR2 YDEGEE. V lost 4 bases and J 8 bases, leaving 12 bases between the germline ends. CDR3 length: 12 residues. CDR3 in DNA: TGTGCCAGCAGCGTGGGGCCGGGGGAAGCTTTCTTT. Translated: CASSVGPGEAFF.

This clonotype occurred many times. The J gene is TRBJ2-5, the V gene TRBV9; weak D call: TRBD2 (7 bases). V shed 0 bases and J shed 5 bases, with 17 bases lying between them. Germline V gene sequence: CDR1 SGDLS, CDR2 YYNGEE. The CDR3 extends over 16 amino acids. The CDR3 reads CASSVATRGGHETQYF. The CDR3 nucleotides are TGTGCCAGCAGCGTAGCTACGAGGGGGGGGCATGAGACCCAGTACTTC.

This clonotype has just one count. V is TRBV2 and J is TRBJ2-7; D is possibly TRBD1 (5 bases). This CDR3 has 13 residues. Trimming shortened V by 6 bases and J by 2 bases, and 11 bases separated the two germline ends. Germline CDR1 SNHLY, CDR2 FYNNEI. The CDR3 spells CASRTDSTYEQYV. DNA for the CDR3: TGTGCCAGCAGGACCGACAGCACCTACGAGCAGTACGTC.

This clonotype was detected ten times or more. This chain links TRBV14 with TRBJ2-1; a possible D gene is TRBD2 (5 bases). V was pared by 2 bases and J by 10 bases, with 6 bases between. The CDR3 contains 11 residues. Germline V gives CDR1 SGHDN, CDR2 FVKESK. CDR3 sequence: CASSQLAEQFF. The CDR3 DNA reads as TGTGCCAGCAGCCAACTAGCCGAGCAGTTCTTC.

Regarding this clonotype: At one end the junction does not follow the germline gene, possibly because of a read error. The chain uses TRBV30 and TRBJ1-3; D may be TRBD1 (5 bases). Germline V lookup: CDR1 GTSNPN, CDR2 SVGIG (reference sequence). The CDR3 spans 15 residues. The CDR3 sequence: CARSWDASSGNTIYF. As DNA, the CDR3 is TGTGCCCGGAGTTGGGACGCCAGCTCTGGAAACACCATATATTTT.

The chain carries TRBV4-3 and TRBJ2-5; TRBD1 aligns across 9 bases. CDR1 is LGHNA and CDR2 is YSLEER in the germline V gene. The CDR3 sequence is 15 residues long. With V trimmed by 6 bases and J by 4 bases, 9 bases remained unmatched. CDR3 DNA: TGCGCCAGCAGTGATTTGTTGACAGGGGGAGAGACCCAGTACTTC. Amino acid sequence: CASSDLLTGGETQYF.

The CDR3: CASSPAGLGEQYF. The CDR3 region has the DNA TGTGCCAGCTCACCGGCAGGGTTGGGCGAGCAGTACTTC. The chain couples TRBV5-4 to TRBJ2-7, with D maybe TRBD1 (5 bases). The CDR3 is 13 amino acids. Trimming took off 7 bases at V and 6 bases at J, with 17 bases between the two ends. The V gene's germline CDR1 is SGHNT and CDR2 YYREEE (reference sequence).

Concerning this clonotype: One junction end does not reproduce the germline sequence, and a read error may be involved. CDR3 DNA sequence: TGTGCCAGCAGCCTGTGCTGGAACACTAGCAATCTGTTT. Its translation: CASSLCWNTSNLF. This sequence joins TRBV7-2 and TRBJ1-1; D is unresolved. This CDR3 comprises 13 residues. Germline CDR1 SGHTA, CDR2 FQGNSA. The entire variable domain, with the rest obtained from reference TRBV7-2 and TRBJ1-1, is as follows: GAGVSQSPSNKVTEKGKDVELRCDPISGHTALYWYRQSLGQGLEFLIYFQGNSAPDKSGLPSDRFSAERTGGSVSTLTIQRTQQEDSAVYLCASSLCWNTSNLFGQGTRLTVV.

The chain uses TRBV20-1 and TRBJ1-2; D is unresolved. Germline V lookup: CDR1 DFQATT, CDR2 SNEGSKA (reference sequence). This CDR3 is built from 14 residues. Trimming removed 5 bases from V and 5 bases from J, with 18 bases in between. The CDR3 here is CSADRLSYSYGYTF. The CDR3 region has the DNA TGCAGTGCTGACCGGCTCAGCTACAGTTATGGCTACACCTTC.

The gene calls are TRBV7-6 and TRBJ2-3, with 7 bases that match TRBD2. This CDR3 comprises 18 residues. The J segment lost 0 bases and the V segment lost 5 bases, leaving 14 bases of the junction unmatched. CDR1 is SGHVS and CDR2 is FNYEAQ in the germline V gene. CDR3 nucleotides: TGTGCCAGCAGCCCCGGGTGGGGGGGGGATTATAGCACAGATACGCAGTATTTT. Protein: CASSPGWGGDYSTDTQYF.

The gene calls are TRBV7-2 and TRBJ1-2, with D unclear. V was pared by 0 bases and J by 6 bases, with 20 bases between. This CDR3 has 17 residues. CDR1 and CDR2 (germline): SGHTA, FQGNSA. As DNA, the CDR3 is TGTGCCAGCAGCTTAGCGTTCCGCGGGTCGAACTACGATGGCTACACCTTC. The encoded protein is CASSLAFRGSNYDGYTF.

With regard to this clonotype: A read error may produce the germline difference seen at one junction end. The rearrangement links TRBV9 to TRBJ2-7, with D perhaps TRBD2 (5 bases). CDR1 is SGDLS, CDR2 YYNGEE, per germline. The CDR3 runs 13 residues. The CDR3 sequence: CASSAATSGGSHF. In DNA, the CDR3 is TGTGCCAGCAGCGCAGCTACCTCCGGAGGCAGCCACTTC.

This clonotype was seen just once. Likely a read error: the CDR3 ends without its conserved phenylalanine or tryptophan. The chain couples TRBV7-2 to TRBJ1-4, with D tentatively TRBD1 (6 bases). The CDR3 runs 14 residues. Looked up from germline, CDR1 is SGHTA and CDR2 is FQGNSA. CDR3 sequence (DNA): TGTGCCAGCAGCCGCGGGGGGCTTAATGAAAAGCTGTTTGTT. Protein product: CASSRGGLNEKLFV.

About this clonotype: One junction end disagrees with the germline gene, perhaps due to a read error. CDR3 in DNA: TGTGCCAGCAGCTTGGCTGGAGGGTCACCCCTCCACCTTTTT. As protein: CASSLAGGSPLHLF. The V call is TRBV7-3, the J call TRBJ1-6, with D uncertain. The CDR3 has 14 amino acids. Germline V CDR1 and CDR2: SGHTA, FQGTGA.